This is a list of T cell receptor beta chains from one sample in a study of post-analysis software for immune sequencing data. TCRdb called the PCR reads again in MiXCR, with one record for every CDR3 protein. The table lists around 700,000 distinct CDR3 sequences, approximately 59% of them singletons, with around 11% in the top ten. Sequenced sample: blood. The receptors were gathered from a girl aged 2-9 years with multiple sclerosis. The CDR3 runs from the conserved cysteine through the conserved F or W. A D gene is named only where the DNA matches it firmly. Only some rows state a clone size, as once, few, many or a class for expanded clones.

TRBJ2-6,.,TRBV11-1,.,CASSLLTGYSGANVLTF,TGTGCCAGCAGCTTATTAACGGGGTACTCTGGGGCCAACGTCCTGACTTTC
TRBJ2-1,.,TRBV24-1,.,CATSDLGGGAYNEQFF,TGTGCCACCAGTGATTTGGGGGGGGGCGCCTACAATGAGCAGTTCTTC
TRBJ2-7,.,TRBV7-9,.,CASSSSDEQYF,TGTGCCAGCAGCTCCTCCGACGAGCAGTACTTC
TRBJ2-1,.,TRBV20-1,.,CSATKGFF,TGCAGTGCAACTAAAGGGTTCTTC
TRBJ2-1,TRBD2,TRBV5-4,once,CASSLGSGRDNEQFF,TGTGCCAGCAGCTTGGGAAGCGGGAGGGACAATGAGCAGTTCTTC
TRBJ1-3,.,TRBV29-1,.,CSVRETTGNTIYF,TGCAGCGTTCGGGAGACGACGGGAAACACCATATATTTT
TRBJ2-7,TRBD1,TRBV6-5,.,CASTRTGYNEQYF,TGTGCCAGCACCCGGACAGGTTACAATGAGCAGTACTTC
TRBJ1-2,.,TRBV29-1,.,CSVDPVSNYGYTF,TGCAGCGTTGATCCTGTATCGAACTATGGCTACACCTTC
TRBJ2-5,TRBD1,TRBV7-2,.,CASSLIGQGQETQYF,TGTGCCAGCAGCTTAATCGGACAGGGCCAAGAGACCCAGTACTTC
TRBJ1-2,.,TRBV7-6,once,CASSPGVSRGYTF,TGTGCCAGCAGCCCAGGGGTTTCGCGTGGCTACACCTTC
TRBJ1-1,TRBD1,TRBV5-1,.,CASSWDSHNTEAFF,TGCGCCAGCAGCTGGGACAGCCATAACACTGAAGCTTTCTTT
TRBJ2-4,.,TRBV5-1,.,CASSLVSGTPREQYF,TGCGCCAGCAGCTTGGTCTCAGGAACCCCGAGGGAGCAGTACTTC
TRBJ2-1,.,TRBV4-1,few,CASSQGPPATADNEQFF,TGCGCCAGCAGCCAAGGTCCCCCGGCGACTGCAGACAATGAGCAGTTCTTC
TRBJ1-4,TRBD1,TRBV5-5,few,CASSSSGGAGEKLFF,TGTGCCAGCAGCTCTTCAGGGGGCGCCGGGGAAAAACTGTTTTTT
TRBJ2-5,TRBD1,TRBV25-1,.,CASSEYAGTDQETQYF,TGTGCCAGCAGTGAATACGCCGGGACAGACCAAGAGACCCAGTACTTC
TRBJ2-1,.,TRBV6-6,.,CASSSTQGRNEQFF,TGTGCCAGCAGCTCTACGCAGGGGCGCAATGAGCAGTTCTTC
TRBJ2-1,.,TRBV27,.,CASSSLGSLQFF,TGTGCCAGCAGTTCCCTGGGCAGCCTGCAGTTCTTC
TRBJ2-3,.,TRBV6-2/TRBV6-3,once,CASNLRGHSTDTQYF,TGTGCCAGCAATCTTCGGGGGCACTCCACAGATACGCAGTATTTT
TRBJ2-1,.,TRBV14,.,CASSQEGWRGEQFF,TGTGCCAGCAGCCAAGAGGGGTGGAGGGGTGAGCAGTTCTTC
TRBJ2-3,TRBD2,TRBV6-1,.,CASKVLGLAENTDTQYF,TGTGCCAGCAAAGTATTGGGACTAGCGGAAAACACAGATACGCAGTATTTT
TRBJ2-7,.,TRBV20-1,few,CSARSYEQYF,TGCAGTGCTAGGTCCTACGAGCAGTACTTC
TRBJ2-3,TRBD2,TRBV7-2,.,CASSFAGLATQYF,TGTGCCAGCAGCTTTGCCGGACTAGCTACGCAGTATTTT
TRBJ2-5,TRBD2,TRBV7-2,.,CASSPLGRGQYF,TGTGCCAGCAGCCCTTTAGGGCGGGGGCAGTACTTC
TRBJ2-7,.,TRBV10-3,.,CAISPREGYEQYF,TGTGCCATCAGTCCGCGGGAAGGATACGAGCAGTACTTC
TRBJ2-3,.,TRBV2,few,CASRRELTDTQYF,TGTGCCAGCAGACGGGAGCTCACAGATACGCAGTATTTT
TRBJ2-4,.,TRBV2,.,CASSKRARPEPNIQYF,TGTGCCAGCAGTAAAAGGGCTAGACCCGAACCAAACATTCAGTACTTC
TRBJ1-1,.,TRBV7-2,.,CASSREFNTEAFF,TGTGCCAGCAGCCGGGAGTTTAACACTGAAGCTTTCTTT
TRBJ2-5,TRBD2,TRBV5-1,.,CASSPRTSEGGETQYF,TGCGCCAGCAGCCCCCGGACTAGCGAGGGAGGAGAGACCCAGTACTTC
TRBJ2-1,TRBD1,TRBV11-3,.,CASSFEVGRPGQGYNEQFF,TGTGCCAGCAGCTTCGAGGTGGGGAGACCGGGACAGGGATACAATGAGCAGTTCTTC
TRBJ2-6,TRBD1,TRBV7-9,.,CASSLGQDRVLLAGANVLTF,TGTGCCAGCAGCTTAGGGCAGGACAGGGTTTTATTGGCTGGGGCCAACGTCCTGACTTTC
TRBJ2-1,.,TRBV24-1,.,CATSVPTSNEQFF,TGTGCCACCAGTGTACCAACGAGTAATGAGCAGTTCTTC
TRBJ2-7,.,TRBV7-8,.,CASSLVEGTYEQYF,TGTGCCAGCAGCTTAGTGGAAGGAACCTACGAGCAGTACTTC
TRBJ2-5,.,TRBV12-3/TRBV12-4,.,CASSPWETQYF,TGTGCCAGCAGTCCCTGGGAGACCCAGTACTTC
TRBJ2-5,TRBD1,TRBV5-5,.,CASSLEGARGETQYF,TGTGCCAGCAGCTTGGAGGGGGCGAGAGGGGAGACCCAGTACTTC
TRBJ2-5,.,TRBV7-9,.,CASSLYARETQYF,TGTGCCAGCAGCTTATACGCTAGAGAGACCCAGTACTTC
TRBJ1-1,.,TRBV7-9,few,CASSGGPNTEAFF,TGTGCCAGCAGCGGGGGCCCTAACACTGAAGCTTTCTTT
TRBJ2-1,TRBD1,TRBV29-1,.,CSVEGTGVGPYNEQFF,TGCAGCGTTGAGGGGACAGGGGTGGGGCCCTACAATGAGCAGTTCTTC
TRBJ2-5,.,TRBV3-1,.,CASSPDSKEVETQYF,TGTGCCAGCAGCCCGGACTCCAAGGAGGTGGAGACCCAGTACTTC
TRBJ2-1,.,TRBV20-1,once,CSAREGERGNKRRIYNEQFF,TGCAGTGCTAGAGAAGGGGAGAGGGGGAATAAGCGGAGAATCTACAATGAGCAGTTCTTC
TRBJ1-2,TRBD1,TRBV12-3/TRBV12-4,once,CAGSLAGGGGSYGYTF,TGTGCCGGCAGTTTAGCAGGAGGGGGCGGGAGCTATGGCTACACCTTC